A single sample is the source of the 3 T cell receptor beta chains below, sequenced in a study of CD8+ T cells in alopecia areata. After isolation, RNA underwent reverse transcription to generate cDNA as the sequencing template. The table came from immunoSEQ multiplex PCR; TCRdb's copy has only in-frame clones and leaves some out. Here the sample spans about 64,000 clones, around 47% being singletons. Sequencing was performed on NKG2D-low CD8+ T cells sorted from blood. Receptor source: a human donor with alopecia areata.

The CDR3 DNA reads TGTGCCAGCAGCTCCCTGGGGACAGGGGCCTCCCACACCGGGGAGCTGTTTTTT. Residues: CASSSLGTGASHTGELFF. The chain employs TRBV5-5 and TRBJ2-2; 10 nucleotides agree with TRBD1. The V gene end was trimmed by 3 bases and the J gene end by 3 bases; junction bases not matched to a gene: 11. Germline loops: CDR1 SGHKS, CDR2 YYEKEE (reference sequence). The CDR3 extends over 18 amino acids.

The gene calls are TRBV19 and TRBJ1-1; D remains unclear. CDR3 size: 14 residues. The germline CDR1 and CDR2 sequences are LNHDA and SQIVND (reference sequence). V was shortened by 7 bases and J by 3 bases, with 15 bases between the two germline ends. The CDR3 loop is CASNREGSDTEAFF. As DNA, the CDR3 is TGTGCCAGTAATCGGGAGGGTTCGGACACTGAAGCTTTCTTT.

V and J are TRBV7-9 and TRBJ2-7; tentatively, D is TRBD2 (6 bases). V was shortened by 1 base and J by 7 bases, with 14 bases between the two germline ends. CDR3 length equals 14 residues. CDR1 is SEHNR and CDR2 is FQNEAQ in the germline V gene (reference sequence). The CDR3 here is CASSLEAGSTEQYF. Written as DNA, the CDR3 is TGTGCCAGCAGCTTAGAGGCGGGGAGCACAGAGCAGTACTTC.